This TCR beta chain was identified in a study of blood T cell repertoires in COVID-19. CDR3 length equals 14 residues. Trimming cost V 2 bases and J 3 bases, with 8 bases left between them. From germline, CDR1 is MNHNS and CDR2 SASEGT. Here immunoSEQ multiplex PCR was the method, and the copy in TCRdb shows in-frame clones only, minus some. This sample yields a few hundred thousand clones, of which more than 70% are seen a single time; 1% to 1.5% belongs to the top ten. Source material: PBMCs or T cells enriched from blood (not recorded which). The origin of this receptor is a young man who had recovered from COVID-19. This rearrangement joins TRBV6-1 to TRBJ1-5; no clear D gene. In DNA form, the CDR3 reads TGTGCCAGCAGTGAACGAGGGTTCAATCAGCCCCAGCATTTT. Translation: CASSERGFNQPQHF.